This entry lists 9 T cell receptor beta chains sequenced from one sample in a study of T-cell reconstitution after alpha-beta-depleted transplantation in children. This sample's TCRbeta library carried unique molecular identifier barcodes. TCRdb redid the calling of the PCR reads with MiXCR, one entry per CDR3 protein. Of about 250,000 distinct CDR3 sequences in the sample, under 30% were seen once. The specimen was PBMCs, mostly from graft donor cells, collected 360 days after TCRalphabeta/CD19-depleted stem cell transplant. The receptors were sampled from a female patient between 2 and 15 years old who had a stem cell transplant for congenital amegakaryocytic thrombocytopenia, so the T cells may come from the graft donor.

This clonotype has just a few counts. The V gene is TRBV28, the J gene TRBJ2-2; 7 bases are a match to TRBD2. CDR3 length: 14 amino acids. After removal of 2 bases from V and 3 bases from J, the junction contained 0 bases not matched to a gene. Germline CDR1 is MDHEN and CDR2 is SYDVKM. CDR3 residues: CASSLAGDTGELFF. The CDR3 nucleotides are TGTGCCAGCAGTTTAGCGGGGGACACCGGGGAGCTGTTTTTT.

This clonotype turned up a few times. The rearrangement uses TRBV20-1 and TRBJ1-5; 7 bases align to TRBD1. Germline lookup yields CDR1 DFQATT and CDR2 SNEGSKA (reference sequence). Unmatched junction bases numbered 7, after V lost 0 bases and J lost 5 bases. The length of the CDR3 is 15 residues. CDR3 sequence: CSARDRAGGDQPQHF. The CDR3 bases are TGCAGTGCTAGAGATAGGGCAGGGGGAGATCAGCCCCAGCATTTT.

This clonotype was seen a handful of times. The chain has TRBV5-5 and TRBJ2-6; no clear D gene. Germline V gene data show CDR1 as SGHKS and CDR2 as YYEKEE (reference sequence). The germline V and J ends were trimmed by 0 bases and 0 bases, with 10 bases remaining between them. The CDR3 is 17 residues long. The CDR3 region is CASSLGPQNSGANVLTF. CDR3 in DNA: TGTGCCAGCAGCTTGGGCCCCCAGAACTCTGGGGCCAACGTCCTGACTTTC. Full variable domain (rest looked up from reference TRBV5-5 and TRBJ2-6): DAGVTQSPTHLIKTRGQQVTLRCSPISGHKSVSWYQQVLGQGPQFIFQYYEKEERGRGNFPDRFSARQFPNYSSELNVNALLLGDSALYLCASSLGPQNSGANVLTFGAGSRLTVL.

This clonotype has just a few counts. The chain carries TRBV25-1 and TRBJ2-3; 11 bases fit TRBD2. This CDR3 region has 18 residues. CDR1 and CDR2 from the germline V gene are MGHDK and SYGVNS. V trimming: 1 base; J trimming: 2 bases; junction bases outside the gene matches: 8. The DNA of the CDR3 is TGTGCCAGCAGTGAATTGGGTGGACTAGCGGGTATCACAGATACGCAGTATTTT. It is translated as CASSELGGLAGITDTQYF.

This clonotype was counted many times. This chain uses TRBV29-1 with TRBJ2-3, with TRBD2 as a possible D gene (5 bases). V was pared by 3 bases and J by 8 bases, with 12 bases between. From germline, CDR1 is SQVTM and CDR2 ANQGSEA. The CDR3 loop spans 12 amino acids. The CDR3 nucleotides read TGCAGCGTTGATCTTGCGGCGGGTACGCAGTATTTT. It yields the protein CSVDLAAGTQYF.

This rearrangement joins TRBV24-1 to TRBJ2-1; perhaps TRBD2 as D (5 bases). The CDR3 loop spans 16 amino acids. Trimming stripped 4 bases from V and 3 bases from J, with 15 bases between. CDR1 and CDR2 from the germline V gene are KGHDR and SFDVKD. CDR3 sequence reads: CATSDNSVLVYNEQFF. The CDR3 DNA sequence: TGTGCCACCAGTGACAATAGCGTTTTGGTCTACAATGAGCAGTTCTTC.

The J gene is TRBJ2-3, the V gene TRBV6-1; the D is unclear. The V gene lost 5 bases and the J gene lost 4 bases, with 7 bases spanning the gap. This CDR3 is built from 12 residues. Germline lookup yields CDR1 MNHNS and CDR2 SASEGT. CDR3 nucleotide sequence: TGTGCCAGCAGTCGCCTGGCAGATACGCAGTATTTT. It is translated as CASSRLADTQYF.

This clonotype was seen a few times. The chain links TRBV2 to TRBJ2-3; D might be TRBD1 (6 bases). Germline V CDR1 and CDR2: SNHLY, FYNNEI. This CDR3 contains 14 residues. Deletions cut 4 bases from V and 2 bases from J, with 10 bases between. The CDR3 is CASSATGTTDTQYF. CDR3 coding DNA: TGTGCCAGCAGTGCTACAGGGACCACAGATACGCAGTATTTT. The full variable domain, rest sourced from reference TRBV2 and TRBJ2-3, is EPEVTQTPSHQVTQMGQEVILRCVPISNHLYFYWYRQILGQKVEFLVSFYNNEISEKSEIFDDQFSVERPDGSNFTLKIRSTKLEDSAMYFCASSATGTTDTQYFGPGTRLTVL.

The chain carries TRBV12-3 or TRBV12-4 and TRBJ2-2; 13 nucleotides line up with TRBD2. V dropped 6 bases and J dropped 6; count of bases not matched to a gene: 4. The CDR3 covers 15 residues. The CDR3 protein is CASSSGLAGPGELFF. CDR3 nucleotide sequence: TGTGCCAGCAGCTCGGGACTAGCGGGGCCCGGGGAGCTGTTTTTT.